The source of this TCR beta chain is a study of blood T cell repertoires in COVID-19. Libraries were prepared by immunoSEQ multiplex PCR; TCRdb keeps only in-frame clonotypes and omits some of them. The sample includes under 250,000 clones, roughly 85% seen only once; the top ten take approximately 9.6%. The V gene's germline CDR1 is MNHEY and CDR2 SVGAGI. CDR3 length: 12 amino acids. The junction had 4 bases not matched to a gene; V was cut back by 4 bases and J by 8 bases. Specimen: PBMCs or T cells enriched from blood (not recorded which). The sequence came from a woman in her forties or fifties with acute COVID-19. This chain joins TRBV6-5 and TRBJ1-1; the match to TRBD1 covers 7 bases. The CDR3 sequence is CASSWGDREAFF. CDR3 nucleotides: TGTGCCAGCAGTTGGGGGGACAGAGAAGCTTTCTTT.